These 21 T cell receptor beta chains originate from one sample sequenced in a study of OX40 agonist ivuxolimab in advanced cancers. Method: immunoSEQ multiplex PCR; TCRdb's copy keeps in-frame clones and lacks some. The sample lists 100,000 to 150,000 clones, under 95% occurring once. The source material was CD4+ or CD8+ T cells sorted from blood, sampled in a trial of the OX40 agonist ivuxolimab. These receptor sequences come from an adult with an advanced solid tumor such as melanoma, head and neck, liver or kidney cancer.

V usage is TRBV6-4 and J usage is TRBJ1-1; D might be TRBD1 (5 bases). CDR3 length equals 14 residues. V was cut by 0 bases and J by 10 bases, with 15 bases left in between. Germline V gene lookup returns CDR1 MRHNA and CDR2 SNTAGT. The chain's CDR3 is CASSDSGGDAVAFF. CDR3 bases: TGTGCCAGCAGTGACTCTGGGGGGGATGCGGTAGCTTTCTTT.

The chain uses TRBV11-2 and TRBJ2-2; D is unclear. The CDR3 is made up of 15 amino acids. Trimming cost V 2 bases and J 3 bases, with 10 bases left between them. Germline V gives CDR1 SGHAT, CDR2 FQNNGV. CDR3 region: CASSLFPLDTGELFF. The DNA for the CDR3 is TGTGCCAGCAGCTTATTCCCATTGGACACCGGGGAGCTGTTTTTT.

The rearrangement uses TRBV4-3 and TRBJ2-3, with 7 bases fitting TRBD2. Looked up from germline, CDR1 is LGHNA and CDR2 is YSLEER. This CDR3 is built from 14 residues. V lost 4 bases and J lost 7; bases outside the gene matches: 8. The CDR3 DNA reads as TGCGCCAGCAGCCCCGGCGGGAGTGGGAATACGCAGTATTTT. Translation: CASSPGGSGNTQYF.

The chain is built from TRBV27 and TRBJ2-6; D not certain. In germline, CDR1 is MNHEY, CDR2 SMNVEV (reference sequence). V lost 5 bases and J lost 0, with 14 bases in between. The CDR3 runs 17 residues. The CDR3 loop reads CASSPPPSYSGANVLTF. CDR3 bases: TGTGCCAGCAGTCCGCCTCCCAGTTACTCTGGGGCCAACGTCCTGACTTTC.

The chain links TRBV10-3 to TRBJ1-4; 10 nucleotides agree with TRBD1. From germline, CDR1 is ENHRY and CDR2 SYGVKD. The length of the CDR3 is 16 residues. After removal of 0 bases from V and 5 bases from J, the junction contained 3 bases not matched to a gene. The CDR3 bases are TGTGCCATCAGTGAGTCTAGGGGACAGGGGAATGAAAAACTGTTTTTT. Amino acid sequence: CAISESRGQGNEKLFF.

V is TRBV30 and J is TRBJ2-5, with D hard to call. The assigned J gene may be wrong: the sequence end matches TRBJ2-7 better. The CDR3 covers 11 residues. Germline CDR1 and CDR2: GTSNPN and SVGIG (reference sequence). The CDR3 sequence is CAWRNGHEQYF. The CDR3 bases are TGTGCCTGGAGAAATGGGCACGAGCAGTACTTC.

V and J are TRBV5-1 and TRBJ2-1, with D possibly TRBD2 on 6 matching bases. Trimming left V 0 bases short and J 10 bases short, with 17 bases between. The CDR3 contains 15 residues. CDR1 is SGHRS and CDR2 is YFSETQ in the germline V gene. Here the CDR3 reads CASSLVLLEGIEQFF. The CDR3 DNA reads TGCGCCAGCAGCTTGGTGCTTTTGGAGGGAATCGAGCAGTTCTTC.

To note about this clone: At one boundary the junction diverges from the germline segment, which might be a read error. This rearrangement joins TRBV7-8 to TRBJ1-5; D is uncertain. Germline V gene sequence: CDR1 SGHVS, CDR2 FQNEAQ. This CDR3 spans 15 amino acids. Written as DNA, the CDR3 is TGTGCCAGCAGCTTAGTTTCGGGTAGCAATCAGCCCCAGCGTTTT. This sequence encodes CASSLVSGSNQPQRF.

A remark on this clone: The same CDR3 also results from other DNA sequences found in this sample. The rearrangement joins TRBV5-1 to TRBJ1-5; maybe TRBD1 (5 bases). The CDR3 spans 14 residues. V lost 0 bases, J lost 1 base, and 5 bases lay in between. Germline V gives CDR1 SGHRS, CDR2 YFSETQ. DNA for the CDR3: TGCGCCAGCAGCTTGGAGGGGAGCAATCAGCCCCAGCATTTT. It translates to CASSLEGSNQPQHF. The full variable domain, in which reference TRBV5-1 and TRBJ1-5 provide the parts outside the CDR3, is KAGVTQTPRYLIKTRGQQVTLSCSPISGHRSVSWYQQTPGQGLQFLFEYFSETQRNKGNFPGRFSGRQFSNSRSEMNVSTLELGDSALYLCASSLEGSNQPQHFGDGTRLSIL.

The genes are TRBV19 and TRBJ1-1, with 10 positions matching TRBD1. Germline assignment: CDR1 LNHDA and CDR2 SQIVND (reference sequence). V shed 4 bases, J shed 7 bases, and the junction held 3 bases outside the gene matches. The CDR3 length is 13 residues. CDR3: CASSTGTGVEAFF. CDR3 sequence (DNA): TGTGCCAGTAGTACCGGGACAGGGGTTGAAGCTTTCTTT.

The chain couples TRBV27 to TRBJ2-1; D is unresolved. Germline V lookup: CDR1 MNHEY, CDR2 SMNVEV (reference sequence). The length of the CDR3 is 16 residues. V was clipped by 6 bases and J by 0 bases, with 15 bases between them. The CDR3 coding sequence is TGTGCCAGCAGAAAATTGGTCTATAGCTCCTACAATGAGCAGTTCTTC. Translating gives CASRKLVYSSYNEQFF.

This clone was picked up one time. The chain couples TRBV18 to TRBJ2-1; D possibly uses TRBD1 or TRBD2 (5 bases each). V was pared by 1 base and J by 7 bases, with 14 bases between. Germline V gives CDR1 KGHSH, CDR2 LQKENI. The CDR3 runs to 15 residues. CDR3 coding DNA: TGTGCCAGCTCACCACGGGGACCAACTGGGAATGAGCAGTTCTTC. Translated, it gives CASSPRGPTGNEQFF.

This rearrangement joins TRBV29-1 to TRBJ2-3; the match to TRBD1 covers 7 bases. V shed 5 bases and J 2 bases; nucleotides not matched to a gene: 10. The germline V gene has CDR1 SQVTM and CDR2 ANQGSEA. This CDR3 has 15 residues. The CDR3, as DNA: TGCAGCGTTCGTGAACAGGGGACCTCCACAGATACGCAGTATTTT. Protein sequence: CSVREQGTSTDTQYF.

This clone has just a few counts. The CDR3 reads CASSLLRAGELFF. The CDR3 DNA reads TGTGCCAGCAGTTTACTTAGGGCCGGGGAGCTGTTTTTT. The chain uses TRBV28 and TRBJ2-2, with no clear D. The V gene's germline CDR1 is MDHEN and CDR2 SYDVKM. The CDR3 contains 13 residues. Trimming removed 2 bases from V and 6 bases from J, with 7 bases in between. The full variable domain, its missing parts supplied by reference TRBV28 and TRBJ2-2, is DVKVTQSSRYLVKRTGEKVFLECVQDMDHENMFWYRQDPGLGLRLIYFSYDVKMKEKGDIPEGYSVSREKKERFSLILESASTNQTSMYLCASSLLRAGELFFGEGSRLTVL.

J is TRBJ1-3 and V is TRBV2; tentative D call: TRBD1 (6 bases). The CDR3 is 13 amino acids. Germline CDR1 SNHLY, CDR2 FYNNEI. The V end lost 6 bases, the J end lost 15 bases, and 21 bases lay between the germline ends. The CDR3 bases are TGTGCCAGCAGGGTTAGGACAGAGCCCTCATCATATTTT. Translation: CASRVRTEPSSYF.

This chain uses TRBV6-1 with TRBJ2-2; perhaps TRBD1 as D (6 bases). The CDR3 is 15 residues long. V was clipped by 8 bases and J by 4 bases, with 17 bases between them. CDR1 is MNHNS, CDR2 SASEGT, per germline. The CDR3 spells CASGPTGFVTGELFF. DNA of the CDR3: TGTGCCAGCGGACCAACAGGGTTTGTCACCGGGGAGCTGTTTTTT.

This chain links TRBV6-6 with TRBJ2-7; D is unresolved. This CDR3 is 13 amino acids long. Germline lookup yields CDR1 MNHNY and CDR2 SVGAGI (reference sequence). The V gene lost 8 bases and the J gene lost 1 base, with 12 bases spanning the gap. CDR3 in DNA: TGTGCCAGCGGTCCCCCAGGATCCTACGAGCAGTACTTC. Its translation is CASGPPGSYEQYF.

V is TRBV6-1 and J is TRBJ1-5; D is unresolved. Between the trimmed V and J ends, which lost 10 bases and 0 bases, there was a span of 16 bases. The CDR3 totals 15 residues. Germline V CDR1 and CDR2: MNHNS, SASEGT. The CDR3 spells CATPAQSYSNQPQHF. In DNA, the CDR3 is TGTGCCACCCCGGCGCAAAGTTATAGCAATCAGCCCCAGCATTTT.

The CDR3: CASSRLSTDTQYF. CDR3 nucleotide sequence: TGTGCCAGTAGTAGGCTTAGCACAGATACGCAGTATTTT. The rearrangement joins TRBV19 to TRBJ2-3, with D unresolved. There are 13 residues in the CDR3. V was shortened by 4 bases and J by 0 bases, with 5 bases between the two germline ends. Germline CDR1 is LNHDA and CDR2 is SQIVND (reference sequence). Full variable domain (remainder filled in from reference TRBV19 and TRBJ2-3): DGGITQSPKYLFRKEGQNVTLSCEQNLNHDAMYWYRQDPGQGLRLIYYSQIVNDFQKGDIAEGYSVSREKKESFPLTVTSAQKNPTAFYLCASSRLSTDTQYFGPGTRLTVL.

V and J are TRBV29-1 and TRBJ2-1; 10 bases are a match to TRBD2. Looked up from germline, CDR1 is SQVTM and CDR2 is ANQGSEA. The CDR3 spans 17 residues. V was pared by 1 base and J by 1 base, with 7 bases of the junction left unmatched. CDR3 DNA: TGCAGCGTTGAAGGACTAGCGGGTGCAAAATCCTACAATGAGCAGTTCTTC. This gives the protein CSVEGLAGAKSYNEQFF.

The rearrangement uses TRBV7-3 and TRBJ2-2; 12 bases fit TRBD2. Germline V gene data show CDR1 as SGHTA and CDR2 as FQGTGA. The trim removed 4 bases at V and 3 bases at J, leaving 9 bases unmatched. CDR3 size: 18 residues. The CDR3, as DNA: TGTGCCAGCAGCTCGAGCCTGACTAGCGGGAGATACACCGGGGAGCTGTTTTTT. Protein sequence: CASSSSLTSGRYTGELFF.